This T cell receptor beta chain was captured in a study of cytomegalovirus exposure and HLA in healthy donors. Across the study: Approximately 180 million T cells yielded 120 million or so unique TCR beta sequences, as an earlier analysis found.

The length of the CDR3 is 16 residues. The ends were cut back, 4 bases at V and 3 bases at J, with 16 bases in the middle. Germline CDR1 reads SGHAT; CDR2 reads FQNNGV. The PCR made use of 60 Vbeta and 13 Jbeta primers. TCRdb keeps only in-frame clones here, not all; method: immunoSEQ multiplex PCR. This table has 90,000 to 150,000 clones, about 73% appearing once. Study-wide points: Later on, an analysis tied under 20,000 TCR beta sequences to HLA alleles at 0.05 false discovery rate. Cytomegalovirus-associated TCR beta chains were listed, numbering 150 to 200. Several V segments, TRBV6-2 and TRBV6-3 among them, could not be told apart and were dropped.

This clone was picked up a small number of times. The antigen is unknown. The V and J genes are TRBV11-2 and TRBJ1-3; D perhaps matches TRBD1 (5 bases). Material for sequencing was PBMCs. The receptor's source is a woman aged 25 to 39 in good health and CMV-seropositive. The CDR3 protein is CASSSDMTFYGNTIYF. The CDR3 DNA reads as TGTGCCAGCAGCTCGGACATGACTTTTTATGGAAACACCATATATTTT. Full variable domain (missing parts from reference TRBV11-2 and TRBJ1-3): EAGVAQSPRYKIIEKRQSVAFWCNPISGHATLYWYQQILGQGPKLLIQFQNNGVVDDSQLPKDRFSAERLKGVDSTLKIQPAKLEDSAVYLCASSSDMTFYGNTIYFGEGSWLTVV.